A single sample is the source of the 30 T cell receptor beta chains below, sequenced in a study of T cell responses to AZD1222 COVID-19 vaccine. The data were produced by immunoSEQ multiplex PCR, yet TCRdb's version contains in-frame clones alone and is incomplete. The sample holds 150,000 to 160,000 clones; roughly 90% are singletons and the top ten take around 3.2%. The sample in question was peripheral blood, obtained on day 0 of AZD1222 vaccination. The receptors were sampled from an adult in good health.

This clone was detected a few times. The chain is built from TRBV11-2 and TRBJ2-2; D gene unclear. The ends were cut back, 6 bases at V and 6 bases at J, with 17 bases in the middle. The CDR3 has 15 residues. Germline V gene lookup returns CDR1 SGHAT and CDR2 FQNNGV. CDR3: CASRPGALGPGELFF. CDR3 in DNA: TGTGCCAGCAGGCCAGGTGCCCTTGGCCCCGGGGAGCTGTTTTTT.

This chain links TRBV12-3 or TRBV12-4 with TRBJ1-2, with 7 nucleotides matching TRBD1. This CDR3 has 13 residues. The ends lost 6 bases at V and 3 bases at J; junction bases unmatched: 4. The CDR3 loop is CASSRDSDYGYTF. DNA of the CDR3: TGTGCCAGCAGCCGGGACAGCGACTATGGCTACACCTTC.

This chain links TRBV18 with TRBJ2-1; D not certain. The germline V and J ends were trimmed by 1 base and 4 bases, with 14 bases remaining between them. The CDR3 consists of 16 residues. CDR1 and CDR2 (germline): KGHSH, LQKENI. This CDR3 is CASSPRGRNLYNEQFF. CDR3 nucleotides: TGTGCCAGCTCACCACGCGGTAGGAACCTATACAATGAGCAGTTCTTC.

The J gene is TRBJ2-2, the V gene TRBV10-1; D possibly corresponds to TRBD1 (7 bases). Germline CDR1 is WNHNN and CDR2 is SYGVQD (reference sequence). This CDR3 contains 15 residues. V was trimmed by 2 bases and J by 8 bases, leaving 15 bases between them. DNA of the CDR3: TGCGCCAGCAGTGAGCAGCAGGGGGGATTAGGGGAGCTGTTTTTT. This translates into CASSEQQGGLGELFF.

CDR3 sequence (DNA): TGTGCCAGCAGTAGGGACAGGGAAGAGACCCAGTACTTC. The encoded protein is CASSRDREETQYF. The chain has TRBV3-1 (or the pseudogene TRBV3-2) and TRBJ2-5; 9 nucleotides agree with TRBD1. In germline, CDR1 is LGHDT, CDR2 YNNKEL (reference sequence). The trim removed 6 bases at V and 3 bases at J, leaving 2 bases unmatched. This CDR3 comprises 13 residues.

This clone has just one count. The rearrangement uses TRBV3-1 (or the pseudogene TRBV3-2) and TRBJ1-1; 10 bases map to TRBD1. J was trimmed by 6 bases and V by 1 base; bases with no gene match: 5. Looked up from germline, CDR1 is LGHDT and CDR2 is YNNKEL (reference sequence). The CDR3 consists of 15 residues. The DNA of the CDR3 is TGTGCCAGCAGCCAAGGGGGACAGGGGAGTTCTGAAGCTTTCTTT. Encoded protein: CASSQGGQGSSEAFF.

The chain recombines TRBV6-2 or TRBV6-3 with TRBJ2-3; no clear D gene. Germline V gives CDR1 MNHEY, CDR2 SVGEGT. The CDR3 runs to 15 residues. Trimming removed 5 bases from V and 1 base from J, with 13 bases in between. CDR3 protein: CASSKSTSGTDTQYF. The CDR3 nucleotides read TGTGCCAGCAGTAAAAGTACCTCCGGCACAGATACGCAGTATTTT.

The rearrangement links TRBV5-1 to TRBJ2-1, with D perhaps matching TRBD2 (5 bases). The CDR3 runs 15 residues. The germline CDR1 and CDR2 sequences are SGHRS and YFSETQ. The V end was cut by 3 bases, the J end by 0 bases, with 10 bases between. The CDR3 reads CASSYSSGSYNEQFF. The CDR3 region has the DNA TGCGCCAGCAGCTACTCGAGCGGCTCCTACAATGAGCAGTTCTTC.

The rearrangement uses TRBV7-3 and TRBJ2-1; no definite D call. CDR3 length: 15 amino acids. Trimming cost V 3 bases and J 0 bases, with 9 bases left between them. CDR1 is SGHTA and CDR2 is FQGTGA in the germline V gene. CDR3 bases: TGTGCCAGCAGCTTGGATTTTAACTCCTACAATGAGCAGTTCTTC. This encodes CASSLDFNSYNEQFF.

The genes are TRBV6-1 and TRBJ2-1; 7 bases map to TRBD1. V dropped 2 bases and J dropped 6; count of bases not matched to a gene: 7. Per the germline V gene, CDR1 is MNHNS and CDR2 is SASEGT. This CDR3 comprises 15 residues. CDR3: CASSERQGQGNEQFF. For the CDR3, the DNA is TGTGCCAGCAGTGAAAGACAGGGCCAGGGCAATGAGCAGTTCTTC.

Points on this clone: Other DNA sequences within the sample encode an identical CDR3. The rearrangement joins TRBV28 to TRBJ1-6; D is ambiguous. V shed 4 bases and J shed 0 bases, with 7 bases lying between them. The CDR3 covers 15 residues. Looked up from germline, CDR1 is MDHEN and CDR2 is SYDVKM. The CDR3 coding sequence is TGTGCCAGCAGTTCCGGAGGCTCCTATAATTCACCCCTCCACTTT. This codes for CASSSGGSYNSPLHF.

The chain joins TRBV5-8 to TRBJ2-7; D gene uncertain. Germline values: CDR1 SGHTS, CDR2 YDEGEE. Trimming took 4 bases from V and 1 from J, leaving 15 bases between them. This CDR3 contains 15 residues. The CDR3 protein is CASSPVQAWSYEQYF. CDR3 sequence (DNA): TGTGCCAGCAGCCCAGTCCAAGCGTGGTCCTACGAGCAGTACTTC.

This chain links TRBV10-3 with TRBJ2-5; 7 bases align to TRBD1. With V trimmed by 11 bases and J by 4 bases, 10 bases remained unmatched. The CDR3 spans 13 residues. Germline V gene sequence: CDR1 ENHRY, CDR2 SYGVKD. CDR3: CASNRDSGETQYF. The CDR3, as DNA: TGTGCCTCCAACCGGGACAGCGGAGAGACCCAGTACTTC.

This clone was seen a few times. The chain is built from TRBV6-5 and TRBJ1-5; D unresolved. The germline V gene encodes CDR1 MNHEY and CDR2 SVGAGI. CDR3 length equals 14 residues. Trimming took 6 bases from V and 8 from J, leaving 17 bases between them. CDR3 amino acids: CASRRTAGGEPQHF. CDR3 nucleotides: TGTGCCAGCAGAAGAACAGCGGGCGGGGAGCCCCAGCATTTT.

The J gene is TRBJ1-3, the V gene TRBV2, with 9 positions matching TRBD1. With 0 bases clipped from V and 3 bases from J, the junction kept 6 bases outside the gene matches. Germline lookup yields CDR1 SNHLY and CDR2 FYNNEI. The CDR3 is 17 amino acids. As DNA, the CDR3 is TGTGCCAGCAGTGAAGCGCGGGACAGGGTGGTTGGAAACACCATATATTTT. Its protein product is CASSEARDRVVGNTIYF.

The chain combines TRBV5-4 with TRBJ2-1; D gene ambiguous. Trimming took 3 bases from V and 5 from J, leaving 9 bases between them. This CDR3 region has 13 residues. The germline V gene encodes CDR1 SGHNT and CDR2 YYREEE (reference sequence). Written as DNA, the CDR3 is TGTGCCAGCAGCTCCCCGGAAAACAATGAGCAGTTCTTC. It yields the protein CASSSPENNEQFF.

The chain has TRBV6-1 and TRBJ1-5; D perhaps matches TRBD1 (5 bases). The V end was cut by 1 base, the J end by 6 bases, with 7 bases between. Germline CDR1 reads MNHNS; CDR2 reads SASEGT. The CDR3 covers 13 residues. The CDR3: CASSEGGVQPQHF. The CDR3 DNA reads as TGTGCCAGCAGTGAAGGAGGGGTTCAGCCCCAGCATTTT.

The chain combines TRBV10-1 with TRBJ1-6; D uncertain. V was shortened by 6 bases and J by 5 bases, with 8 bases between the two germline ends. The CDR3 loop spans 13 amino acids. The germline gives CDR1 WNHNN, CDR2 SYGVQD (reference sequence). This CDR3 reads CASRTRDNSPLHF. The CDR3 coding sequence is TGCGCCAGCAGAACCCGGGATAATTCACCCCTCCACTTT.

The chain joins TRBV29-1 to TRBJ1-2; D gene unclear. The CDR3 extends over 11 amino acids. Germline CDR1 and CDR2: SQVTM and ANQGSEA. V shed 7 bases and J shed 7 bases, with 13 bases lying between them. CDR3 sequence reads: CSGLMALGYTF. CDR3 DNA: TGCAGCGGGCTAATGGCTCTTGGCTACACCTTC. The full variable domain, in which reference TRBV29-1 and TRBJ1-2 provide the parts outside the CDR3, is SAVISQKPSRDICQRGTSLTIQCQVDSQVTMMFWYRQQPGQSLTLIATANQGSEATYESGFVIDKFPISRPNLTFSTLTVSNMSPEDSSIYLCSGLMALGYTFGSGTRLTVV.

CDR3 residues: CASSYTGTGRYYTF. The DNA of the CDR3 is TGTGCCAGCAGTTACACCGGGACAGGGCGGTACTACACCTTC. The rearrangement joins TRBV6-5 to TRBJ1-2, with 9 positions matching TRBD1. The V and J ends lost 2 bases and 10 bases, in that order; junction bases with no gene match: 8. The CDR3 contains 14 residues. Germline V CDR1 and CDR2: MNHEY, SVGAGI.

This chain uses TRBV21-1 with TRBJ1-4; TRBD1 is the table's D call and was not checked against the DNA. TRBV21-1 is annotated as a pseudogene. The CDR3 extends over 19 amino acids. DNA of the CDR3: TGTGCCAGCAGCAAAGGAGGGCCGCGGTTGGGACAGAGAAATGAAAAACTGTTTTTT. It codes for CASSKGGPRLGQRNEKLFF.

This clone has a handful of counts. CDR3 residues: CASSLWGEGTEAFF. As DNA, the CDR3 is TGTGCCAGCAGCTTATGGGGGGAGGGCACTGAAGCTTTCTTT. The V call is TRBV7-9, the J call TRBJ1-1, with D perhaps TRBD1 (5 bases). Germline V gives CDR1 SEHNR, CDR2 FQNEAQ (reference sequence). Trimming left V 2 bases short and J 4 bases short, with 11 bases between. The CDR3 covers 14 residues.

This chain links TRBV5-5 with TRBJ1-2; tentatively, D is TRBD1 (5 bases). The CDR3 sequence is 14 residues long. The V gene's germline CDR1 is SGHKS and CDR2 YYEKEE (reference sequence). The V end was cut by 0 bases, the J end by 6 bases, with 12 bases between. CDR3 protein: CASSLEAGWDGYTF. The CDR3 DNA sequence: TGTGCCAGCAGCTTGGAGGCAGGGTGGGATGGCTACACCTTC.

The rearrangement joins TRBV3-1 (or the pseudogene TRBV3-2) to TRBJ1-5; D gene unclear. CDR3 length equals 13 residues. CDR1 is LGHDT and CDR2 is YNNKEL in the germline V gene (reference sequence). Between the trimmed V and J ends, which lost 3 bases and 7 bases, there was a span of 10 bases. The DNA of the CDR3 is TGTGCCAGCAGCCAGGCGGGGTGGCAGCCCCAGCATTTT. It translates to CASSQAGWQPQHF.

V is TRBV7-6 and J is TRBJ2-7, with D possibly being TRBD1 or TRBD2 (5 bases each). V lost 2 bases, J lost 0 bases, and 17 bases lay in between. In germline, CDR1 is SGHVS, CDR2 FNYEAQ. The CDR3 totals 17 residues. This CDR3 reads CASSLFPGPVSSYEQYF. CDR3 nucleotide sequence: TGTGCCAGCAGCTTATTTCCGGGGCCAGTCAGCTCCTACGAGCAGTACTTC.

The V gene is TRBV29-1, the J gene TRBJ2-3, with 12 bases identical to TRBD2. Losses at the gene ends were 4 bases for V and 1 base for J; bases not matched to a gene: 3. This CDR3 spans 15 amino acids. CDR1 and CDR2 from the germline V gene are SQVTM and ANQGSEA. The CDR3 spells CSVGLAGVGTDTQYF. CDR3 nucleotide sequence: TGCAGCGTTGGACTAGCGGGGGTCGGCACAGATACGCAGTATTTT.

The chain has TRBV6-2 or TRBV6-3 and TRBJ1-4; tentatively, D is TRBD1 (6 bases). CDR1 is MNHEY and CDR2 is SVGEGT in the germline V gene. The CDR3 has 13 residues. V was clipped by 2 bases and J by 10 bases, with 11 bases between them. CDR3 sequence reads: CASSYTTGPKLFF. The CDR3 DNA follows: TGTGCCAGCAGTTACACGACAGGACCAAAACTGTTTTTT.

This chain uses TRBV3-1 (or the pseudogene TRBV3-2) with TRBJ2-7; a weak D match, TRBD2 (6 bases). Germline V gives CDR1 LGHDT, CDR2 YNNKEL (reference sequence). Trimming stripped 1 base from V and 7 bases from J, with 11 bases between. The CDR3 covers 13 residues. CDR3 sequence reads: CASSQGGVGEQYF. The CDR3 DNA reads TGTGCCAGCAGCCAAGGCGGGGTCGGGGAGCAGTACTTC.

The rearrangement uses TRBV5-1 and TRBJ2-2; D is perhaps TRBD2 (5 bases). Germline CDR1 reads SGHRS; CDR2 reads YFSETQ. This CDR3 has 15 residues. The V end lost 1 base, the J end lost 5 bases, and 12 bases lay between the germline ends. The CDR3 nucleotides are TGCGCCAGCAGCTTGCGAGGGCCCCAAACCGGGGAGCTGTTTTTT. This gives the protein CASSLRGPQTGELFF.

This clone has more than one count but fewer than ten. This rearrangement joins TRBV6-4 to TRBJ1-1; D is possibly TRBD1 (5 bases). CDR1 is MRHNA and CDR2 is SNTAGT in the germline V gene. The V end was cut by 3 bases, the J end by 5 bases, with 16 bases between. The CDR3 spans 15 residues. The CDR3 nucleotides are TGTGCCAGCAGTGAACTACAGAGGGGCGGGACTGAAGCTTTCTTT. This codes for CASSELQRGGTEAFF.